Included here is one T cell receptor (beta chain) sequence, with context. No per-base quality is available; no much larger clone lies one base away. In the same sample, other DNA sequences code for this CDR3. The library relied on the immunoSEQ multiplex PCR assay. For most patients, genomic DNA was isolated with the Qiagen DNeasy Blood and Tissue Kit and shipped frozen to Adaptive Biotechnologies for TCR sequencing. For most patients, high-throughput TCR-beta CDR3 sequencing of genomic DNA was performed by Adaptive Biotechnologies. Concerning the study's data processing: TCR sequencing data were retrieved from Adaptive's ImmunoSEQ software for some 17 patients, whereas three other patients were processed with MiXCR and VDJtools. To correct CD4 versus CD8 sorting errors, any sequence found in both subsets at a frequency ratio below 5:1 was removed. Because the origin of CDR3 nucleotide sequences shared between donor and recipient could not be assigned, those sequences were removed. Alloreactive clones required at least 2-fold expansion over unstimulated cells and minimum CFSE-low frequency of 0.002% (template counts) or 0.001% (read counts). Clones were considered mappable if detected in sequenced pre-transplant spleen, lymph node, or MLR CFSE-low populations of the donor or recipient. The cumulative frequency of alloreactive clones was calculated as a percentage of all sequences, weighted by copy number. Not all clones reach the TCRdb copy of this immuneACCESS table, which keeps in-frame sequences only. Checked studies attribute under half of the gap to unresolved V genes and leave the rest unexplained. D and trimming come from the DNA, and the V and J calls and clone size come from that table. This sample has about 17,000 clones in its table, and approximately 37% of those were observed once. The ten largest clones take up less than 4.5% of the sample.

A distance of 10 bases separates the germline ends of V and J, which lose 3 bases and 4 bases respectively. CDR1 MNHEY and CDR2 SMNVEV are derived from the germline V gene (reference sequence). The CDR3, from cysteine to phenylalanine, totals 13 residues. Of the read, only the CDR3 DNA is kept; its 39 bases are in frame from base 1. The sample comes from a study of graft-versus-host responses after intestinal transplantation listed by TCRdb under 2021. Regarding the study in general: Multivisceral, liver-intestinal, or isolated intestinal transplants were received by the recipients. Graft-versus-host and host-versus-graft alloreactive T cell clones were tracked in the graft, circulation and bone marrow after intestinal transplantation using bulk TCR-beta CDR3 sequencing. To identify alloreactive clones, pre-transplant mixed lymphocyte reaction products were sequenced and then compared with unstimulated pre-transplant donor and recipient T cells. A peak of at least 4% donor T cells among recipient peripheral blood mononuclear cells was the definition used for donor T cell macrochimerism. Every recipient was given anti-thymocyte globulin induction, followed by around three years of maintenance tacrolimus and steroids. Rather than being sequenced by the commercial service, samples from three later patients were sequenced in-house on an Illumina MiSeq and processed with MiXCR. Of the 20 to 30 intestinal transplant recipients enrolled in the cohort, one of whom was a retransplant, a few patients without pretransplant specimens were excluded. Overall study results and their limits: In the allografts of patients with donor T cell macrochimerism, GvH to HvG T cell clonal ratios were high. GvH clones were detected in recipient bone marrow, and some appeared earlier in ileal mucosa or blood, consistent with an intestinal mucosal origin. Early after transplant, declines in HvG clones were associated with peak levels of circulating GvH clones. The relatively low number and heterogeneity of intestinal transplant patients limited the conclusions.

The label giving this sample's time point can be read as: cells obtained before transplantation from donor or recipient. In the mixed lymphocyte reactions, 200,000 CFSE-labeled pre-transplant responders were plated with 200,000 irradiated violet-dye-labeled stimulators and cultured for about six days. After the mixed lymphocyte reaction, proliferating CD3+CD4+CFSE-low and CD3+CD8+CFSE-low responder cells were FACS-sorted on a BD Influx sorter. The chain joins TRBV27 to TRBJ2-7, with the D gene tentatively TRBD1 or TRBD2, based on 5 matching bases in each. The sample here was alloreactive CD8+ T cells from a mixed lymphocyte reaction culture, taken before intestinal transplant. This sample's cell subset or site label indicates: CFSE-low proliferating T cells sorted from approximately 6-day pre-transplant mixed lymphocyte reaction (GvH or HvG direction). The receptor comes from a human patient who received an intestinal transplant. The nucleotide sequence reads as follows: TGTGCCAGCAGTTTTGGGGGTGGATACGAGCAGTACTTC. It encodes CASSFGGGYEQYF.